The source of this T cell receptor (beta chain) is a study of blood T cell repertoires in COVID-19. Study summary: T cells, B-cell-depleted T cells, or PBMCs provided the cDNA or gDNA that served as material.

With V trimmed by 5 bases and J by 2 bases, 7 bases remained unmatched. Per the germline V gene, CDR1 is SGHAT and CDR2 is FQNNGV. CDR3 length: 16 residues. Profiled with immunoSEQ multiplex PCR; TCRdb holds only in-frame clones, not every one. The data contain 140,000 or so clones, 88% of them seen just once; the ten biggest clones take up more than 2.5%. This sequence joins TRBV11-2 and TRBJ1-3, with TRBD1 identical over 9 bases. This TCR was recovered from a human donor with COVID-19, enrolled during active disease. The donor label of this sample is uncertain. The material sequenced was peripheral blood. In DNA, the CDR3 is TGTGCCAGCAGCCATCCCCGACAGGGGGCTGGAAACACCATATATTTT. Amino acid sequence: CASSHPRQGAGNTIYF.